This T cell receptor (beta chain) stems from a study of blood T cell repertoires in COVID-19. Study overall: Acute and convalescent COVID-19 specimens originated in the United States, Italy and Spain.

CDR1 is SQVTM, CDR2 ANQGSEA, per germline. The CDR3 extends over 12 amino acids. V was shortened by 3 bases and J by 6 bases, with 10 bases between the two germline ends. In the original processing: Scientists estimated how many nucleated cells there were by amplifying reference gene primers. Assay: immunoSEQ multiplex PCR; the TCRdb copy retains only in-frame clones and omits some. Clone size and the V and J calls come from that table; the DNA yielded D and trimming. This sample has roughly 100,000 clones; 69% occur once, and the top ten carry less than 6.5%. This sequence originates from a man older than 75 with acute or convalescent COVID-19. The specimen sequenced was peripheral blood. This chain links TRBV29-1 with TRBJ2-3; maybe TRBD1 (6 bases). The CDR3: CSVDQGWDTQYF. In DNA form, the CDR3 reads TGCAGCGTTGATCAGGGGTGGGATACGCAGTATTTT.